What follows describes a single TCR beta chain. Antigen specificity is unknown. CDR1 and CDR2 from the germline V gene are SGDLS and YYNGEE. Germline trimming cut 2 bases from V and 9 bases from J; bases unmatched to any gene: 13. The CDR3 consists of 16 residues. The study's findings and limits: Tumor Tregs overlapped most with tumor, then blood, naive CD4+ cells.

TCRdb reprocessed the 5' RACE reads via MiXCR and lists one record per CDR3 protein. The sample records around 43,000 distinct CDR3 sequences, under 20% being singletons. Sequencing input: naive CD4+ T cells sorted from a lymph node. The subset was: naive CD4+ T cells, CD4+CD45RA+CD25-. The V call is TRBV9, the J call TRBJ2-1; 8 bases align to TRBD2. This TCR was recovered from a female donor with breast cancer. CDR3 sequence: CASSVLGQRGFGEQFF. CDR3 nucleotide sequence: TGTGCCAGCAGCGTTTTAGGCCAGCGGGGGTTCGGTGAGCAGTTCTTC.